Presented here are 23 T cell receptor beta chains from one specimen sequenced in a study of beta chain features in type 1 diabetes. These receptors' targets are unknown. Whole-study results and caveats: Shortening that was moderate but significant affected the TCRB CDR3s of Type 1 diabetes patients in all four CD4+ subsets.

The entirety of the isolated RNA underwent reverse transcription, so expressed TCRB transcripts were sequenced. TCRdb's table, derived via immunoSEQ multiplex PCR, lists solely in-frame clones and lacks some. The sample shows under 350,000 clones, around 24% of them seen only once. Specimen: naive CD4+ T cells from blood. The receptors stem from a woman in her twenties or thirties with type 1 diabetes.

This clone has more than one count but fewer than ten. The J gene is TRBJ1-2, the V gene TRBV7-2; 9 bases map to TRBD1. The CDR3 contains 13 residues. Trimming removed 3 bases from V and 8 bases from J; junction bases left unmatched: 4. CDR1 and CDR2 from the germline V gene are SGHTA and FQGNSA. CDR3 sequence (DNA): TGTGCCAGCAGCTTGGGACAGGGTCGAGGCTACACCTTC. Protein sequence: CASSLGQGRGYTF.

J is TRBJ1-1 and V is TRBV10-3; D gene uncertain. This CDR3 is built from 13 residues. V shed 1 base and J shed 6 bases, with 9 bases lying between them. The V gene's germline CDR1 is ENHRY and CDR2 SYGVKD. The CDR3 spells CAISEYEGAEAFF. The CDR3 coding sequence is TGTGCCATCAGTGAGTATGAGGGAGCTGAAGCTTTCTTT.

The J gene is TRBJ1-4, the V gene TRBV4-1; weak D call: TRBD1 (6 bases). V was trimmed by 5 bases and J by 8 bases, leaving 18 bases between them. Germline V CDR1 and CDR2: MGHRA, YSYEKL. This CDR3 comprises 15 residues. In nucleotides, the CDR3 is TGCGCCAGCAGCTTTCGACAGGATCGTAGGGAAAAACTGTTTTTT. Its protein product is CASSFRQDRREKLFF.

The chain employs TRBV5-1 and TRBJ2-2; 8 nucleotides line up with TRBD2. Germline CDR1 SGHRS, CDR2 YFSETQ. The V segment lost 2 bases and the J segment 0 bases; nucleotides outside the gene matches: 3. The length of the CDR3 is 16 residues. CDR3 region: CASSFGLAPNTGELFF. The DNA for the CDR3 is TGCGCCAGCAGCTTTGGACTAGCACCGAACACCGGGGAGCTGTTTTTT.

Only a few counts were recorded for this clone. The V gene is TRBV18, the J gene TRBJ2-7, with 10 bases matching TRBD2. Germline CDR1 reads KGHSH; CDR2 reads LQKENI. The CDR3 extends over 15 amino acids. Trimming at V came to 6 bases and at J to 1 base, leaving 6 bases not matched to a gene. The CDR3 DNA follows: TGTGCCAGCTCGCCCCTAGCGGGGGCATCCTACGAGCAGTACTTC. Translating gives CASSPLAGASYEQYF.

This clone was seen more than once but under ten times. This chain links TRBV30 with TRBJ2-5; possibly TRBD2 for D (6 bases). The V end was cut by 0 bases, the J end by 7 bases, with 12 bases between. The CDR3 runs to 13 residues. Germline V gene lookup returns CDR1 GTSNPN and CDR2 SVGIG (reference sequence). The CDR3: CAWSVRRDGTQYF. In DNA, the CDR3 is TGTGCCTGGAGTGTGCGGCGGGATGGGACCCAGTACTTC.

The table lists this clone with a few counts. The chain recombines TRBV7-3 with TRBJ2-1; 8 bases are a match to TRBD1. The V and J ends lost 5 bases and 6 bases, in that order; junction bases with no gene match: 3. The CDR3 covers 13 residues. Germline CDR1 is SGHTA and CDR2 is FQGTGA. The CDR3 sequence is CASSPGTGNEQFF. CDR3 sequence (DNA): TGTGCCAGCAGCCCAGGGACAGGCAATGAGCAGTTCTTC.

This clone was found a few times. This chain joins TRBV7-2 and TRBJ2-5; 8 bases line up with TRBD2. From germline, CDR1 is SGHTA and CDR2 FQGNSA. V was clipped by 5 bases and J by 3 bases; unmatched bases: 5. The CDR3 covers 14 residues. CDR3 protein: CASSPQAGEETQYF. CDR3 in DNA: TGTGCCAGCAGCCCCCAAGCGGGGGAAGAGACCCAGTACTTC.

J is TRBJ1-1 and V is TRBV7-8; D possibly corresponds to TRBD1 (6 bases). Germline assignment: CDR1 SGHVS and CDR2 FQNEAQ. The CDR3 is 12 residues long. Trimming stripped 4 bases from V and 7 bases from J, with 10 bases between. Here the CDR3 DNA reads TGTGCCAGCAGCTCGAGGGGGGGTGAAGCTTTCTTT. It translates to CASSSRGGEAFF. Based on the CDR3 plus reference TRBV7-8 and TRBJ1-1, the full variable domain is GAGVSQSPRYKVAKRGQDVALRCDPISGHVSLFWYQQALGQGPEFLTYFQNEAQLDKSGLPSDRFFAERPEGSVSTLKIQRTQQEDSAVYLCASSSRGGEAFFGQGTRLTVV.

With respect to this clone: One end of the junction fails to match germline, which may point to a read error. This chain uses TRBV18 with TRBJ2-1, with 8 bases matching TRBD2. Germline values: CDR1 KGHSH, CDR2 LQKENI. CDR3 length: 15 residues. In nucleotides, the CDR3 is TGTGCCAGCTCACCAAGACTTGCGGGAGGCAATCTGGTAATCTTC. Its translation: CASSPRLAGGNLVIF.

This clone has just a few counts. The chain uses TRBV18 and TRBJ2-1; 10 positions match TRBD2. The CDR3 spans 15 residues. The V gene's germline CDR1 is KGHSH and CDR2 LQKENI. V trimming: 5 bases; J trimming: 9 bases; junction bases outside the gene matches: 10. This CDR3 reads CASSSLAGGAGEQFF. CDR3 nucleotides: TGTGCCAGCTCATCTTTAGCGGGAGGCGCCGGTGAGCAGTTCTTC.

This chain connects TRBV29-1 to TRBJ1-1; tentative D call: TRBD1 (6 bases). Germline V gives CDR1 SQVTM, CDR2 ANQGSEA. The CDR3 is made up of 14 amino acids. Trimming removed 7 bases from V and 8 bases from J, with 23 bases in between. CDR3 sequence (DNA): TGCAGCGCCGCTCCGGCACAGGGTAATCCCGAAGCTTTCTTT. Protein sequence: CSAAPAQGNPEAFF.

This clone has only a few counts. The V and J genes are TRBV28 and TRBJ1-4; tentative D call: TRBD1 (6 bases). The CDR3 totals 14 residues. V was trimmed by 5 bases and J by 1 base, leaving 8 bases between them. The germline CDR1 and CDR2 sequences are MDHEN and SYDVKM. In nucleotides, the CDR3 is TGTGCCAGCAGTGGGGGCGGAACTAATGAAAAACTGTTTTTT. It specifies CASSGGGTNEKLFF.

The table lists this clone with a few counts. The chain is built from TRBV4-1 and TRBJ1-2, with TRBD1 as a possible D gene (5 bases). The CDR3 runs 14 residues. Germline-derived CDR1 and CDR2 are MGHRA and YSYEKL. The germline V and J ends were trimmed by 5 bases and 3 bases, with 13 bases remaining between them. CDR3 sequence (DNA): TGCGCCAGCAGCAAAGGGGTGACAGACTATGGCTACACCTTC. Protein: CASSKGVTDYGYTF.

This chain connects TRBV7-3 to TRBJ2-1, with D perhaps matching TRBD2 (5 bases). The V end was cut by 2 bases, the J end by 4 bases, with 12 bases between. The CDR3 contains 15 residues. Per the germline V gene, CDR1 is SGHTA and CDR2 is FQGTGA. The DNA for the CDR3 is TGTGCCAGCAGCTTACTGGCGGGTCCTTACAATGAGCAGTTCTTC. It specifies CASSLLAGPYNEQFF.

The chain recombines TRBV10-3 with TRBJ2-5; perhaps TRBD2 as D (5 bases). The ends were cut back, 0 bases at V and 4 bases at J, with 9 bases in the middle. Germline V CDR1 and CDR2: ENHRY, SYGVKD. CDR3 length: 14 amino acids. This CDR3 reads CAISESVAGETQYF. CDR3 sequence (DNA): TGTGCCATCAGTGAGTCAGTTGCGGGAGAGACCCAGTACTTC.

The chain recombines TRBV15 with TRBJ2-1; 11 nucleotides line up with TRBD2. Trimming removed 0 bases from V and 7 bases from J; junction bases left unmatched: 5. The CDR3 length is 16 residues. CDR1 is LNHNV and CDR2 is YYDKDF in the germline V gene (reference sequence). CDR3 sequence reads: CATSRDLAGGPNEQFF. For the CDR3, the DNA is TGTGCCACCAGCAGAGACCTAGCGGGAGGCCCTAATGAGCAGTTCTTC.

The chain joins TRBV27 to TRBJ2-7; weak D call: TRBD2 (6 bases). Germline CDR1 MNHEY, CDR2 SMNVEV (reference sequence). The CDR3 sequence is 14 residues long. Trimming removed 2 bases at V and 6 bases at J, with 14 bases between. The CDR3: CASSLGGSEGEQYF. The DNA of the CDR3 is TGTGCCAGCAGTTTAGGAGGGAGCGAGGGCGAGCAGTACTTC.

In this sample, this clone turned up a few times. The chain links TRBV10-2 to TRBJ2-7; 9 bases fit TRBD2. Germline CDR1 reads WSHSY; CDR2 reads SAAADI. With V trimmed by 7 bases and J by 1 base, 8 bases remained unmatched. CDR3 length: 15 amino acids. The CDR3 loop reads CASTTWAGGSYEQYF. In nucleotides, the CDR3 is TGCGCCAGCACCACCTGGGCGGGAGGGTCCTACGAGCAGTACTTC.

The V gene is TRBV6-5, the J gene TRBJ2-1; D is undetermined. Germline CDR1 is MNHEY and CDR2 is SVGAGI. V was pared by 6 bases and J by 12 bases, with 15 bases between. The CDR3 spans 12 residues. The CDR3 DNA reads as TGTGCCAGCAGAGATCCTTTGGCCCGGCAGTTCTTC. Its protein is CASRDPLARQFF.

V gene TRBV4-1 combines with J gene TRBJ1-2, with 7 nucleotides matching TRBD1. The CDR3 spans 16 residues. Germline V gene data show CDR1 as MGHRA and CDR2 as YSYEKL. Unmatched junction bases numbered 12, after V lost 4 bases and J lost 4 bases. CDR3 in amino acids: CASSPPGTDNIYGYTF. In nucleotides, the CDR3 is TGCGCCAGCAGCCCCCCCGGGACAGACAACATCTATGGCTACACCTTC.

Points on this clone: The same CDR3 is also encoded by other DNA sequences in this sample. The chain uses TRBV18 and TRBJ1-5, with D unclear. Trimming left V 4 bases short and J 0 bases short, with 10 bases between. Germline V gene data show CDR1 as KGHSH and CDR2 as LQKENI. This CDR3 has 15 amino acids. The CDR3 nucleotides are TGTGCCAGCTCACGTACAGTAAATAGCAATCAGCCCCAGCATTTT. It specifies CASSRTVNSNQPQHF.

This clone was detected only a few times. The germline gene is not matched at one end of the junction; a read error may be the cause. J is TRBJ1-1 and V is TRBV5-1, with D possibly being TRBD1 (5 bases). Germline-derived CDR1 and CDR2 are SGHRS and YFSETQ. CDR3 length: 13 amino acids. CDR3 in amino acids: CASSLGPDTKAFF. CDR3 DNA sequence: TGCGCCAGCAGCTTGGGTCCGGACACTAAAGCTTTCTTT.